Listed here are 18 T cell receptor beta chains from one sample, sequenced in a study of T cells in Graves' hyperthyroidism and ophthalmopathy. It was RNA transcripts that yielded the amplified TCR beta CDR3 regions. A first-round RT-PCR of the TCR CDR3 used the HTBI primer set. TCRdb passed the multiplex PCR reads through MiXCR, listing each CDR3 protein once. This sample yields approximately 300,000 distinct CDR3 sequences, of which roughly 19% are seen a single time; roughly 40% belongs to the top ten. The sequencing sample was made of blood. These receptors originate from a man aged 50-59 years with Graves' ophthalmopathy.

The V gene is TRBV10-3, the J gene TRBJ2-7; D not resolved. The CDR3 totals 12 residues. The V gene lost 9 bases and the J gene lost 6 bases, with 15 bases spanning the gap. Per germline, CDR1 ENHRY and CDR2 SYGVKD. The CDR3 coding sequence is TGTGCCATGGGCCGGTATGGAAGCGAGCAGTACTTC. Its protein product is CAMGRYGSEQYF.

The CDR3 DNA is TGTGCCACCAGTATCGGGGTAGGTGTAGAGCAGTACTTC. Translation: CATSIGVGVEQYF. V gene TRBV15 combines with J gene TRBJ2-7, with D possibly being TRBD2 (5 bases). Trimming cost V 6 bases and J 7 bases, with 16 bases left between them. Germline values: CDR1 LNHNV, CDR2 YYDKDF (reference sequence). The CDR3 is 13 residues long.

This clonotype has ten or more counts. J is TRBJ2-7 and V is TRBV11-2; the match to TRBD2 covers 10 bases. Germline values: CDR1 SGHAT, CDR2 FQNNGV. The J segment lost 4 bases and the V segment lost 4 bases, leaving 4 bases of the junction unmatched. The CDR3 consists of 14 residues. The CDR3 sequence: CASSSRGLAYEQYF. The CDR3, as DNA: TGTGCCAGCAGCTCACGGGGACTAGCGTACGAGCAGTACTTC.

The chain is built from TRBV5-1 and TRBJ2-3, with D uncertain. This CDR3 spans 14 amino acids. The V gene lost 4 bases and the J gene lost 2 bases, with 11 bases spanning the gap. CDR1 and CDR2 (germline): SGHRS, YFSETQ. The CDR3: CASSQQSVTDTQYF. CDR3 nucleotide sequence: TGCGCCAGCAGCCAACAGAGCGTCACAGATACGCAGTATTTT.

A word on this clonotype: One junction end does not reproduce the germline sequence, and a read error may be involved. The chain has TRBV28 and TRBJ1-6; the D is unclear. This CDR3 spans 16 amino acids. The V gene's germline CDR1 is MDHEN and CDR2 SYDVKM. CDR3 protein: CASRSLTGLGISSLHF. CDR3 nucleotides: TGTGCCAGCAGGTCGTTGACGGGGTTGGGGATTTCATCCCTCCACTTT.

This clonotype was counted ten times or more. The genes are TRBV7-2 and TRBJ2-1, with TRBD1 matching 8 bases. From germline, CDR1 is SGHTA and CDR2 FQGNSA. The length of the CDR3 is 17 residues. V was pared by 1 base and J by 6 bases, with 11 bases of the junction left unmatched. CDR3 amino acids: CASSLVLRQGAGNEQFF. The CDR3 DNA follows: TGTGCCAGCAGCTTAGTTCTCAGGCAGGGGGCAGGCAATGAGCAGTTCTTC.

This chain joins TRBV27 and TRBJ2-6; D is unclear. There are 16 residues in the CDR3. Germline V gives CDR1 MNHEY, CDR2 SMNVEV (reference sequence). V was cut by 4 bases and J by 2 bases, with 12 bases left in between. The CDR3 bases are TGTGCCAGCAGTTCCTGGACCCCCACTGGGGCCAACGTCCTGACTTTC. Translation: CASSSWTPTGANVLTF.

This chain uses TRBV18 with TRBJ2-5, with D hard to call. Looked up from germline, CDR1 is KGHSH and CDR2 is LQKENI. V lost 3 bases to trimming and J lost 3 bases, with 8 bases between them. The CDR3 spans 13 residues. The CDR3 nucleotides are TGTGCCAGCTCACCTGGGCCAGAAGAGACCCAGTACTTC. This codes for CASSPGPEETQYF.

This clonotype has a count of ten or more. The rearrangement uses TRBV30 and TRBJ1-4; tentative D call: TRBD1 (5 bases). The V gene lost 1 base and the J gene lost 6 bases, with 18 bases spanning the gap. This CDR3 region has 16 residues. CDR1 and CDR2 from the germline V gene are GTSNPN and SVGIG (reference sequence). CDR3 DNA: TGTGCCTGGAGTGGTCCCGGGACGAGGGCCGATGAAAAACTGTTTTTT. Its translation is CAWSGPGTRADEKLFF.

The sample holds many counts of this clonotype. The genes are TRBV28 and TRBJ2-7; no clear D gene. The CDR3 covers 12 residues. With 3 bases removed from V and 0 bases from J, the gap between germline ends came to 3 bases. Germline V gene sequence: CDR1 MDHEN, CDR2 SYDVKM. The CDR3 loop reads CASSLLSYEQYF. In DNA, the CDR3 is TGTGCCAGCAGTTTGCTCTCCTACGAGCAGTACTTC.

The chain has TRBV29-1 and TRBJ2-7, with TRBD2 matching 10 bases. Germline values: CDR1 SQVTM, CDR2 ANQGSEA. The junction had 12 bases not matched to a gene; V was cut back by 6 bases and J by 4 bases. The CDR3 loop spans 15 amino acids. CDR3 nucleotide sequence: TGCAGCGTAGTGGGCGGTCTAGCGGGAGCATACGAGCAGTACTTC. It yields the protein CSVVGGLAGAYEQYF.

Only a few counts were recorded for this clonotype. The chain carries TRBV5-8 and TRBJ2-3; 9 bases agree with TRBD2. This CDR3 comprises 15 residues. J was trimmed by 2 bases and V by 2 bases; bases with no gene match: 3. Germline V gives CDR1 SGHTS, CDR2 YDEGEE. CDR3 nucleotide sequence: TGTGCCAGCAGCTTAGAGCGGGAGGCCACAGATACGCAGTATTTT. This codes for CASSLEREATDTQYF. The full variable domain, rest sourced from reference TRBV5-8 and TRBJ2-3, is EAGVTQSPTHLIKTRGQQATLRCSPISGHTSVYWYQQALGLGLQFLLWYDEGEERNRGNFPPRFSGRQFPNYSSELNVNALELEDSALYLCASSLEREATDTQYFGPGTRLTVL.

This clonotype showed up just a few times. The chain combines TRBV6-1 with TRBJ2-7; the D gene is possibly TRBD1 (6 bases). V was cut by 6 bases and J by 4 bases, with 16 bases left in between. Germline V gene lookup returns CDR1 MNHNS and CDR2 SASEGT. The CDR3 covers 14 residues. The CDR3 nucleotides read TGTGCCAGCAGGAGGGCAGGGGAGAGGTACGAGCAGTACTTC. Translating it yields CASRRAGERYEQYF.

This clonotype was recorded a few times. The chain uses TRBV24-1 and TRBJ1-4, with D unclear. Germline CDR1 and CDR2: KGHDR and SFDVKD. The CDR3 length is 15 residues. Trimming shortened V by 3 bases and J by 6 bases, and 13 bases separated the two germline ends. CDR3 DNA sequence: TGTGCCACCAGTGATCCGGAGGGCGGGGATGAAAAACTGTTTTTT. This sequence encodes CATSDPEGGDEKLFF.

This clonotype was detected a few times. The chain recombines TRBV20-1 with TRBJ2-1; 7 bases are shared with TRBD2. CDR3 length: 15 residues. The V segment lost 3 bases and the J segment 2 bases; nucleotides outside the gene matches: 7. The germline V gene has CDR1 DFQATT and CDR2 SNEGSKA (reference sequence). This CDR3 is CSASWWEGPYNEQFF. CDR3 DNA sequence: TGCAGTGCTAGTTGGTGGGAGGGCCCCTACAATGAGCAGTTCTTC.

This chain joins TRBV11-2 and TRBJ2-3; 7 nucleotides line up with TRBD2. Looked up from germline, CDR1 is SGHAT and CDR2 is FQNNGV. The CDR3 covers 15 residues. Trimming took 4 bases from V and 2 from J; bases not matched to a gene: 6. For the CDR3, the DNA is TGTGCCAGCAGCTCCGAGCGGGGTTCCACAGATACGCAGTATTTT. Its protein product is CASSSERGSTDTQYF.

Ten or more counts support this clonotype. The CDR3 protein is CASSVVVASGTYEQYF. The DNA for the CDR3 is TGTGCCAGCAGCGTAGTAGTGGCTAGCGGGACCTACGAGCAGTACTTC. The rearrangement links TRBV9 to TRBJ2-7; 9 positions agree with TRBD2. This CDR3 region has 16 residues. Looked up from germline, CDR1 is SGDLS and CDR2 is YYNGEE. The V segment lost 0 bases and the J segment 2 bases; nucleotides outside the gene matches: 6.

This clonotype was detected ten times or more. The rearrangement joins TRBV20-1 to TRBJ2-7, with 9 bases fitting TRBD2. The CDR3 has 14 residues. The V and J ends lost 1 base and 5 bases, in that order; junction bases with no gene match: 6. Germline V CDR1 and CDR2: DFQATT, SNEGSKA (reference sequence). The CDR3: CSARGSGSEHEQYF. The DNA of the CDR3 is TGCAGTGCTAGAGGTAGCGGGAGTGAACACGAGCAGTACTTC.